This T cell receptor (beta chain) appears in the sequencing data of a study of cytomegalovirus exposure and HLA in healthy donors. General study results and limits: In a later analysis, at a false discovery rate of 0.05, under 20,000 TCR beta sequences matched HLA alleles. Other equally common chains were less clonally expanded than HLA-associated TCR beta chains, a later analysis showed. Among immune exposure information, only CMV serostatus was available.

Comment on this clone: The target antigen is unknown.

Participants comprised healthy donors of bone marrow. Germline-derived CDR1 and CDR2 are SNHLY and FYNNEI. The CDR3 has 14 amino acids. V was clipped by 3 bases and J by 3 bases; unmatched bases: 5. The PCR ran on 60 Vbeta and 13 Jbeta primers. Generated by immunoSEQ multiplex PCR, the TCRdb table keeps only in-frame clones and is missing some. The table includes 95,000 or so clones, around 81% detected once. This TCR derives from an older woman in good health and CMV-seropositive. Input material: PBMCs. This sequence joins TRBV2 and TRBJ2-7; TRBD2 matches 7 bases. CDR3 coding DNA: TGTGCCAGCAGTGATGCGGGGGTTTACTACGAGCAGTACTTC. Translated: CASSDAGVYYEQYF.